A selection of T cell receptor beta chains follows, all from one sample in a study of blood T cell repertoires in COVID-19. TCRdb's table, derived via immunoSEQ multiplex PCR, lists solely in-frame clones and lacks some. Seen here are 200,000 to 250,000 clones, roughly nine tenths observed once, and the top ten hold roughly 2.6%. Sequenced material: PBMCs or T cells enriched from blood (not recorded which). The receptors were sampled from a woman in her 30s who had recovered from COVID-19. CDR3s include the opening cysteine and the closing phenylalanine or tryptophan. The D gene is left open where the match is weak. A clone size is listed for some rows: how often the clone was seen (once, few, many), or a class if it is expanded.

clone size	D gene	J gene	V gene	CDR3 protein	CDR3 DNA
.	TRBD2	TRBJ2-3	TRBV7-2	CASSLRTSGGAGDTQYF	TGTGCCAGCAGCCTCCGGACTAGCGGGGGGGCAGGGGATACGCAGTATTTT
.	.	TRBJ1-6	TRBV2	CASRMTVLNSPLHF	TGTGCCAGCAGGATGACAGTTCTGAATTCACCCCTCCACTTT
.	TRBD1	TRBJ1-2	TRBV3-1/TRBV3-2	CASSQVTGGGGYTF	TGTGCCAGCAGCCAAGTAACAGGGGGTGGTGGCTACACCTTC
.	.	TRBJ2-1	TRBV28	CASSFLAGFRNNEQFF	TGTGCCAGCAGTTTTTTGGCGGGGTTTCGAAACAATGAGCAGTTCTTC
.	TRBD1	TRBJ1-1	TRBV27	CASSSRQGNTEAFF	TGTGCCAGCAGTTCAAGACAGGGGAACACTGAAGCTTTCTTT
.	.	TRBJ1-2	TRBV7-2	CASSFLAGVDYGYTF	TGTGCCAGCAGCTTCCTCGCAGGGGTTGACTATGGCTACACCTTC
.	.	TRBJ1-2	TRBV29-1	CSVGAGRDYGYTF	TGCAGCGTTGGGGCAGGGCGCGACTATGGCTACACCTTC
.	.	TRBJ1-4	TRBV10-3	CAISEVRGQDNEKLFF	TGTGCCATCAGTGAGGTGCGGGGGCAGGATAATGAAAAACTGTTTTTT
once	.	TRBJ1-4	TRBV6-5	CASSYEWGTNEKLFF	TGTGCCAGCAGTTACGAGTGGGGGACAAATGAAAAACTGTTTTTT
.	TRBD2	TRBJ2-1	TRBV7-6	CASSSSGGAWYEQFF	TGTGCCAGCAGTTCAAGCGGGGGGGCCTGGTATGAGCAGTTCTTC
.	TRBD1	TRBJ1-1	TRBV2	CASSAATGSTEAFF	TGTGCCAGCAGTGCTGCGACAGGGAGCACTGAAGCTTTCTTT
.	TRBD1	TRBJ1-5	TRBV15	CATQDQGGLYNQPQHF	TGTGCCACCCAGGACCAGGGGGGCCTCTACAATCAGCCCCAGCATTTT